Below, 17 T cell receptor beta chains from the same sample are listed, as sequenced in a study of identifying expanded T cells in peripheral blood. Measured with immunoSEQ multiplex PCR; TCRdb has only the in-frame clones, and not every one. The sample has 120,000 or so clones; roughly 84% are singletons. The sample consisted of blood. The source of these receptors is a person aged 18 to 70 in good health.

The rearrangement links TRBV7-8 to TRBJ2-7, with D maybe TRBD2 (5 bases). The CDR3 sequence is 14 residues long. V was trimmed by 0 bases and J by 7 bases, leaving 13 bases between them. Germline V gives CDR1 SGHVS, CDR2 FQNEAQ. The CDR3 bases are TGTGCCAGCAGCTTAGCAGGCGAGGGTCGAGAGCAGTACTTC. Translated, it gives CASSLAGEGREQYF.

The chain has TRBV4-3 and TRBJ1-2; no definite D call. V was cut by 0 bases and J by 4 bases, with 12 bases left in between. The length of the CDR3 is 15 residues. Germline loops: CDR1 LGHNA, CDR2 YSLEER. This CDR3 reads CASSQDSRGIYGYTF. CDR3 bases: TGCGCCAGCAGCCAAGATTCCCGAGGGATCTATGGCTACACCTTC.

The chain is built from TRBV4-1 and TRBJ2-6; D is perhaps TRBD2 (7 bases). The germline V gene encodes CDR1 MGHRA and CDR2 YSYEKL. The CDR3 extends over 18 amino acids. V was shortened by 4 bases and J by 2 bases, with 18 bases between the two germline ends. CDR3 sequence reads: CASSPHGGGRTGANVLTF. DNA of the CDR3: TGCGCCAGCAGCCCCCACGGCGGGGGCCGGACTGGGGCCAACGTCCTGACTTTC.

V gene TRBV5-1 combines with J gene TRBJ2-1; D is possibly TRBD2 (5 bases). This CDR3 comprises 13 residues. CDR1 is SGHRS, CDR2 YFSETQ, per germline. Trimming removed 0 bases at V and 9 bases at J, with 10 bases between. CDR3 in amino acids: CASSLAGYSEQFF. Written as DNA, the CDR3 is TGCGCCAGCAGCTTGGCGGGGTACTCTGAGCAGTTCTTC.

Here the CDR3 reads CASSLDGLLMSELFF. CDR3 coding DNA: TGTGCCAGCAGTTTGGACGGACTGCTCATGTCGGAACTGTTTTTT. The chain has TRBV2 and TRBJ1-4; D gene uncertain. V gave up 5 bases and J gave up 12 bases, with 22 bases separating them. This CDR3 region has 15 residues. Germline lookup yields CDR1 SNHLY and CDR2 FYNNEI.

The CDR3 region has the DNA TGCGCCAGCAGCCGGGACAGGGGGGGGGAGACCCAGTACTTC. Its translation is CASSRDRGGETQYF. The chain links TRBV4-3 to TRBJ2-5; 11 nucleotides agree with TRBD1. V lost 4 bases and J lost 5; bases outside the gene matches: 3. Per germline, CDR1 LGHNA and CDR2 YSLEER. There are 14 residues in the CDR3.

This sequence joins TRBV6-5 and TRBJ1-4, with 8 bases fitting TRBD1. There are 13 residues in the CDR3. The germline V gene has CDR1 MNHEY and CDR2 SVGAGI. J was trimmed by 8 bases and V by 8 bases; bases with no gene match: 7. The CDR3 is CASGRGRGEKLFF. The CDR3, as DNA: TGTGCCAGCGGCAGGGGGCGTGGGGAAAAACTGTTTTTT.

The chain links TRBV5-4 to TRBJ2-7, with TRBD1 matching over 9 bases. The junction had 12 bases not matched to a gene; V was cut back by 3 bases and J by 2 bases. The CDR3 has 17 amino acids. The V gene's germline CDR1 is SGHNT and CDR2 YYREEE (reference sequence). CDR3 nucleotide sequence: TGTGCCAGCAGCTCGGCCACCGGACAGGGGTTGACCTACGAGCAGTACTTC. Protein: CASSSATGQGLTYEQYF.

The chain carries TRBV6-1 and TRBJ1-2, with D perhaps TRBD1 (5 bases). This CDR3 region has 14 residues. Germline V gene sequence: CDR1 MNHNS, CDR2 SASEGT. V was cut by 7 bases and J by 4 bases, with 16 bases left in between. CDR3 loop: CASIPGTNTYGYTF. Here the CDR3 DNA reads TGTGCCAGCATCCCAGGGACGAACACCTATGGCTACACCTTC.

The chain has TRBV9 and TRBJ2-5, with D perhaps TRBD2 (6 bases). In germline, CDR1 is SGDLS, CDR2 YYNGEE. Trimming pared 4 bases from V and 5 bases from J, leaving 15 bases between. The CDR3 contains 14 residues. The chain's CDR3 is CASSRMEGRETQYF. CDR3 nucleotides: TGTGCCAGCAGCAGGATGGAGGGGAGGGAGACCCAGTACTTC.

In its sample, this clone was seen a few times. This chain uses TRBV7-8 with TRBJ2-5; no clear D gene. Trimming left V 4 bases short and J 3 bases short, with 9 bases between. This CDR3 contains 13 residues. Germline CDR1 SGHVS, CDR2 FQNEAQ. The CDR3 loop is CASSSRLKETQYF. The DNA of the CDR3 is TGTGCCAGCAGCTCAAGACTGAAAGAGACCCAGTACTTC.

The chain is built from TRBV11-2 and TRBJ2-7; 7 bases are shared with TRBD1. The J segment lost 5 bases and the V segment lost 3 bases, leaving 4 bases of the junction unmatched. The CDR3 sequence is 13 residues long. Germline lookup yields CDR1 SGHAT and CDR2 FQNNGV. The CDR3 spells CASSFTGENEQYF. The CDR3 nucleotides are TGTGCCAGCAGCTTTACAGGGGAGAACGAGCAGTACTTC.

V is TRBV5-1 and J is TRBJ2-7; tentative D call: TRBD2 (6 bases). Germline V CDR1 and CDR2: SGHRS, YFSETQ. V was shortened by 2 bases and J by 4 bases, with 7 bases between the two germline ends. There are 12 residues in the CDR3. The CDR3 sequence: CASSFRGYEQYF. Here the CDR3 DNA reads TGCGCCAGCAGCTTCCGGGGGTACGAGCAGTACTTC.

V usage is TRBV9 and J usage is TRBJ2-3; 7 bases fit TRBD2. The CDR3 consists of 14 residues. The germline gives CDR1 SGDLS, CDR2 YYNGEE. Trimming took 4 bases from V and 8 from J; bases not matched to a gene: 10. DNA for the CDR3: TGTGCCAGCAGCTTCACAGGCCCGGGGGGTACGCAGTATTTT. Residues: CASSFTGPGGTQYF. The full variable domain, its missing parts supplied by reference TRBV9 and TRBJ2-3, is DSGVTQTPKHLITATGQRVTLRCSPRSGDLSVYWYQQSLDQGLQFLIQYYNGEERAKGNILERFSAQQFPDLHSELNLSSLELGDSALYFCASSFTGPGGTQYFGPGTRLTVL.

V is TRBV7-3 and J is TRBJ1-1; D gene uncertain. V lost 4 bases, J lost 1 base, and 16 bases lay in between. Per the germline V gene, CDR1 is SGHTA and CDR2 is FQGTGA. The CDR3 contains 16 residues. The CDR3 is CASSSWRVKGNTEAFF. CDR3 in DNA: TGTGCCAGCAGCTCCTGGAGGGTGAAGGGGAACACTGAAGCTTTCTTT.

The chain recombines TRBV5-6 with TRBJ1-1; D possibly corresponds to TRBD1 (5 bases). Germline V gene data show CDR1 as SGHDT and CDR2 as YYEEEE. This CDR3 spans 14 amino acids. Deletions cut 4 bases from V and 4 bases from J, with 14 bases between. The CDR3 sequence: CASSLGVHGTEAFF. CDR3 coding DNA: TGTGCCAGCAGCCTAGGGGTTCATGGCACTGAAGCTTTCTTT. Full variable domain (remainder filled in from reference TRBV5-6 and TRBJ1-1): DAGVTQSPTHLIKTRGQQVTLRCSPKSGHDTVSWYQQALGQGPQFIFQYYEEEERQRGNFPDRFSGHQFPNYSSELNVNALLLGDSALYLCASSLGVHGTEAFFGQGTRLTVV.

CDR3 in DNA: TGTGCCAGCAGCACCAGGACAGGGATAAACACTGAAGCTTTCTTT. Its translation: CASSTRTGINTEAFF. The chain has TRBV7-9 and TRBJ1-1; 8 nucleotides agree with TRBD1. V trimming: 5 bases; J trimming: 2 bases; junction bases outside the gene matches: 7. The CDR3 is 15 residues long. The germline CDR1 and CDR2 sequences are SEHNR and FQNEAQ (reference sequence).